This paragraph reports one T cell receptor (beta chain). The target antigen is unknown. A single record per CDR3 protein comes from TCRdb applying MiXCR to the reads. Among a few hundred thousand distinct CDR3 sequences listed, roughly 9.5% were seen once. This CDR3 spans 16 amino acids. Germline-derived CDR1 and CDR2 are DFQATT and SNEGSKA (reference sequence). V shed 6 bases, J shed 2 bases, and the junction held 13 bases outside the gene matches. These data come from a study of T cell repertoires in cytomegalovirus infection. Study details: Based on public TCR beta signatures, there were indications of CMV infection and of a matching HLA type.

Whole-study findings and limits: Identification of carriers of CMV plus the relevant HLA was achieved through cumulative public TCR beta family frequency. In two of eight donors, the top clonotype was HLA-C-restricted CMV-specific.

V usage is TRBV20-1 and J usage is TRBJ2-1, with 7 bases identical to TRBD2. The specimen was PBMCs. This sequence was found in a human donor in good health (CMV status not recorded). Some clones in this sample may be carry-over from other donors' samples. CDR3 in amino acids: CSAPDRGAGTYNEQFF. In DNA, the CDR3 is TGCAGTGCCCCAGACCGGGGAGCGGGGACCTACAATGAGCAGTTCTTC.